This T cell receptor beta chain appears in the sequencing data of a study of T-cell reconstitution after alpha-beta-depleted transplantation in children. Study results and caveats: Counts and diversity of T cells one year after transplant came mostly from newly produced T cells. Reportedly, alpha-beta T cells present about two months post-transplant originated from several hundred expanded clones of graft origin. Surviving recipient T cells and thymic progenitors underlay high day-60 TCRbeta diversity in some patients.

The CDR3 runs 18 residues. V shed 7 bases and J shed 4 bases, with 28 bases lying between them. Germline lookup yields CDR1 MNHEY and CDR2 SVGEGT. This sample's TCRbeta library carried unique molecular identifier barcodes. TCRdb reprocessed the PCR reads with MiXCR, giving one entry per CDR3 protein. The table records about 110,000 distinct CDR3 sequences, about 6.5% of them present only once. This clonotype came up many times. Its antigen is currently unknown. The specimen comprised PBMCs, mostly from graft donor cells, sampled 360 days after TCRalphabeta/CD19-depleted stem cell transplant. This rearrangement joins TRBV6-2 or TRBV6-3 to TRBJ2-5; D assignment may be TRBD1 or TRBD2 (5 bases each). This TCR was sampled from a male patient aged 2-15 years who had a stem cell transplant for acute lymphoblastic leukemia, so the T cells may come from the graft donor. For the CDR3, the DNA is TGTGCCAGCATGAACCGGTCCGGGACGAGGAGCACAAGAGAGACCCAGTACTTC. Amino acids: CASMNRSGTRSTRETQYF.